This TCR beta chain was retrieved from a study of CD8 T cells in Susac syndrome (dated by TCRdb to between 2018 and 2021). For the wider study: Repertoire sequencing was used to test whether CD8+ T cell activation and differentiation in Susac syndrome was antigen driven. Findings and caveats that apply to the study as a whole: The number of individuals in the TCR sequencing and HLA analysis was acknowledged as relatively small.

The CDR3, cysteine through phenylalanine, is 12 amino acids long. This entry keeps only the CDR3 DNA: 36 bases, framed from base 1. Trimming removed 5 bases from V and 9 bases from J, leaving 13 bases between the germline ends. CDR1 MNHNS and CDR2 SASEGT are derived from the germline V gene. About this clonotype: Its recognized antigen is unknown. Qualities for individual bases were not recorded, and no much larger clone is one base off.

Peripheral blood CD8+ and CD4+ T cells from healthy donors, Susac syndrome patients and multiple sclerosis patients were profiled by high-throughput TCR beta sequencing. Treatment-naive patients with stable or active relapsing-remitting disease fulfilling revised McDonald criteria were used as multiple sclerosis controls. CD8+ TEMRA cells were enriched by FACS, while bulk CD8+ and CD4+ T cells were purified by magnetic negative isolation. Blood was collected in EDTA tubes and processed within 24 hours, with PBMCs isolated through density gradient centrifugation. PBMCs intended for TCR sequencing were frozen in liquid nitrogen and were later thawed in a 37 degrees C water bath. Purity of sorted or isolated CD4+, CD8+ and CD8+ TEMRA cells was at least 90%. RNA was extracted using the RNeasy kit, and roughly 0.5 to 1 microgram was reverse transcribed with random hexamers. The immunoSEQ multiplex PCR assay, covering 54 Vbeta and 13 Jbeta segments, was used to amplify TCR beta CDR3 regions. To correct PCR amplification bias, a synthetic template baseline was used for both primer optimization and computational correction. Per the authors' processing: Reads were annotated to V, D and J genes per IMGT and analyzed with immunoSEQ Analyzer, keeping only productive sequences. Clonality was computed as one minus Shannon entropy normalized by log2 of the number of productive unique sequences. Public and private clones were assessed among the 100 most prevalent clones of each patient and control. Clones were defined as Susac-specific when absent from the healthy and MS cohorts, from about 1,100 published viral clones and from other ImmuneACCESS disease sequences. TCRdb reprocessed the public reads (quality trimming at Q25 with fastp, clone calling with MiXCR) and kept in-frame beta chains. Here each entry gathers all rows of one CDR3 protein and keeps the most common genes and DNA. The V and J calls and clone size come from TCRdb's table, not from the authors' own analysis. This sample is represented by roughly 130,000 distinct CDR3 sequences; around 94% of them were singletons. Approximately 0.12% of the sample belongs to the ten largest clones.

The sequencing sample was made of CD4+ T cells from PBMCs. The receptor's source is a human donor with multiple sclerosis. The chain uses TRBV6-1 and TRBJ1-2; the D gene assignment is ambiguous. The CDR3 has the sequence CASSIVGDRYTF. The sequence in DNA is TGTGCCAGCAGTATTGTCGGGGATCGCTACACCTTC.